The 14 T cell receptor beta chains below come from one sample, sequenced in a study of cytomegalovirus exposure and HLA in healthy donors. Primers included in the PCR were 60 Vbeta and 13 Jbeta primers. The assay was immunoSEQ multiplex PCR, and TCRdb's table has in-frame clones only and misses some. This repertoire shows 85,000 to 100,000 clones, 55% to 75% found once; its top ten account for 3.2%. What was sequenced was PBMCs. Receptors were obtained from a man aged 55 to 70 in good health and CMV-seronegative.

CDR3 nucleotide sequence: TGTGCCAGCAGCTGGTCCGGGAGCCGGACTGAAAAACTGTTTTTT. Protein product: CASSWSGSRTEKLFF. The gene calls are TRBV7-2 and TRBJ1-4, with D unclear. V shed 4 bases and J shed 7 bases, with 16 bases lying between them. The V gene's germline CDR1 is SGHTA and CDR2 FQGNSA. This CDR3 comprises 15 residues.

The chain is built from TRBV5-1 and TRBJ1-3; D gene uncertain. Germline CDR1 reads SGHRS; CDR2 reads YFSETQ. The CDR3 is 16 amino acids. Trimming removed 0 bases from V and 0 bases from J, with 10 bases in between. CDR3 nucleotide sequence: TGCGCCAGCAGCTTGGCCTGGGAGGTCTCTGGAAACACCATATATTTT. The encoded protein is CASSLAWEVSGNTIYF.

The chain has TRBV6-6 and TRBJ1-5, with D possibly being TRBD1 (5 bases). The germline V gene has CDR1 MNHNY and CDR2 SVGAGI (reference sequence). Trimming removed 2 bases from V and 7 bases from J, with 12 bases in between. The CDR3 is made up of 14 amino acids. The CDR3 reads CASSYVRAGQPQHF. The CDR3 DNA reads TGTGCCAGCAGTTACGTAAGGGCAGGGCAGCCCCAGCATTTT.

The DNA for the CDR3 is TGTGCCAGCAGCTCGAAGGGACTAGCGGGAGTTGGATGGGACGAGCAGTACTTC. It codes for CASSSKGLAGVGWDEQYF. This chain links TRBV11-2 with TRBJ2-7, with 14 bases lining up with TRBD2. Germline loops: CDR1 SGHAT, CDR2 FQNNGV. V lost 4 bases and J lost 5; bases outside the gene matches: 13. The CDR3 covers 18 residues.

V usage is TRBV7-2 and J usage is TRBJ2-5; 9 bases are a match to TRBD2. This CDR3 spans 18 amino acids. CDR1 and CDR2 from the germline V gene are SGHTA and FQGNSA. The ends lost 1 base at V and 2 bases at J; junction bases unmatched: 11. The CDR3 reads CASSLVAGGLAGQETQYF. CDR3 in DNA: TGTGCCAGCAGCTTAGTGGCTGGAGGGCTAGCGGGGCAAGAGACCCAGTACTTC. Combining the CDR3 with reference TRBV7-2 and TRBJ2-5 gives the whole variable domain GAGVSQSPSNKVTEKGKDVELRCDPISGHTALYWYRQSLGQGLEFLIYFQGNSAPDKSGLPSDRFSAERTGGSVSTLTIQRTQQEDSAVYLCASSLVAGGLAGQETQYFGPGTRLLVL.

This clone has more than one count but fewer than ten. This chain joins TRBV19 and TRBJ2-5, with D possibly matching TRBD2 (5 bases). V was clipped by 0 bases and J by 9 bases, with 11 bases between them. This CDR3 has 13 amino acids. Germline values: CDR1 LNHDA, CDR2 SQIVND (reference sequence). The CDR3 nucleotides are TGTGCCAGTAGTATAGATACGGGGATGGCCCAGTACTTC. Translated: CASSIDTGMAQYF. The full variable domain, rest sourced from reference TRBV19 and TRBJ2-5, is DGGITQSPKYLFRKEGQNVTLSCEQNLNHDAMYWYRQDPGQGLRLIYYSQIVNDFQKGDIAEGYSVSREKKESFPLTVTSAQKNPTAFYLCASSIDTGMAQYFGPGTRLLVL.

V gene TRBV10-1 combines with J gene TRBJ2-2; weak D call: TRBD2 (5 bases). Trimming left V 3 bases short and J 0 bases short, with 8 bases between. Germline V gives CDR1 WNHNN, CDR2 SYGVQD (reference sequence). CDR3 length: 15 amino acids. CDR3 in amino acids: CASSDPGANTGELFF. CDR3 DNA: TGCGCCAGCAGTGATCCCGGGGCGAACACCGGGGAGCTGTTTTTT.

Comments on this clone: Mismatch with germline at one junction end may stem from a read error. This chain joins TRBV5-6 and TRBJ2-2, with 9 bases identical to TRBD1. The CDR3 totals 15 residues. Per the germline V gene, CDR1 is SGHDT and CDR2 is YYEEEE. The CDR3 protein is CASRLGQGNTGELFF. Written as DNA, the CDR3 is TGTGCCAGCAGATTGGGACAGGGTAACACCGGGGAGCTGTTTTTT.

The chain combines TRBV5-6 with TRBJ2-7; 13 positions agree with TRBD2. CDR3 length equals 16 residues. J lost 5 bases, V lost 1 base, and 6 bases had no gene match. Germline V gene sequence: CDR1 SGHDT, CDR2 YYEEEE. This CDR3 reads CASSLTGLAGEHEQYF. The CDR3 coding sequence is TGTGCCAGCAGCTTGACTGGACTAGCGGGAGAACACGAGCAGTACTTC.

This clone is medium-sized. This chain uses TRBV19 with TRBJ1-1, with TRBD1 matching 8 bases. The germline V gene has CDR1 LNHDA and CDR2 SQIVND (reference sequence). The junction had 6 bases not matched to a gene; V was cut back by 5 bases and J by 7 bases. CDR3 length equals 13 residues. The CDR3 is CASSVTGGGEAFF. The CDR3 DNA is TGTGCCAGTAGTGTCACAGGGGGAGGTGAAGCTTTCTTT.

V and J are TRBV5-1 and TRBJ2-3, with 7 bases aligning to TRBD2. CDR1 SGHRS and CDR2 YFSETQ come from the germline V gene. There are 16 residues in the CDR3. With 0 bases clipped from V and 3 bases from J, the junction kept 7 bases outside the gene matches. CDR3 protein: CASSLVILAETDTQYF. The CDR3, as DNA: TGCGCCAGCAGCTTGGTTATCCTAGCGGAGACAGATACGCAGTATTTT.

This clone was detected only a few times. The rearrangement uses TRBV15 and TRBJ1-4, with 7 bases matching TRBD1. Germline V lookup: CDR1 LNHNV, CDR2 YYDKDF (reference sequence). V shed 2 bases and J 7 bases; nucleotides not matched to a gene: 7. CDR3 length equals 15 residues. The CDR3 nucleotides are TGTGCCACCAGCAGAAAAGGGGGCTTTGGTGAAAAACTGTTTTTT. It is translated as CATSRKGGFGEKLFF.

The chain combines TRBV5-1 with TRBJ2-5; TRBD1 matches 9 bases. Germline-derived CDR1 and CDR2 are SGHRS and YFSETQ. The CDR3 is 15 amino acids. Trimming cost V 4 bases and J 5 bases; bases outside gene matches: 9. The CDR3 sequence: CASSRIQGAWETQYF. The CDR3 DNA is TGCGCCAGCAGCCGGATACAGGGGGCATGGGAGACCCAGTACTTC.

Only a few counts were recorded for this clone. The chain employs TRBV6-6 and TRBJ1-3; weak D call: TRBD1 (5 bases). The CDR3 has 14 amino acids. Per germline, CDR1 MNHNY and CDR2 SVGAGI (reference sequence). The V and J ends lost 4 bases and 4 bases respectively, with 11 bases between them. The CDR3 sequence is CASSSPRGGNTIYF. The CDR3 region has the DNA TGTGCCAGCAGTTCCCCTCGGGGGGGAAACACCATATATTTT.